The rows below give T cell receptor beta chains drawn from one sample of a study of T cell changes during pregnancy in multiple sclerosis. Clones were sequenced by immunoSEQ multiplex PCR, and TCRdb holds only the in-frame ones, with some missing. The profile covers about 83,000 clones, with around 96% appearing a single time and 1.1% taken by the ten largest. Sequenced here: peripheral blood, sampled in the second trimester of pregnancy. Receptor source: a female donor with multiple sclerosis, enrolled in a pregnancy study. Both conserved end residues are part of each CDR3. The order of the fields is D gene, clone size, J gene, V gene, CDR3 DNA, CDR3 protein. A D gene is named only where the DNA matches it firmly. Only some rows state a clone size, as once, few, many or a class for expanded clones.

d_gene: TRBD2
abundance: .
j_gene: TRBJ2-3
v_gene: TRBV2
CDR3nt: TGTGCCAGCAGTCGAAGACTAGCGGGAGGCACAGATACGCAGTATTTT
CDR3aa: CASSRRLAGGTDTQYF

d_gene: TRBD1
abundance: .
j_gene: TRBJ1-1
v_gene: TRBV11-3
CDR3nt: TGTGCCAGCAGCTCCTACAGGGGAACTGAAGCTTTCTTT
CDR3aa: CASSSYRGTEAFF

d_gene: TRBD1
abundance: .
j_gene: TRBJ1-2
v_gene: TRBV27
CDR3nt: TGTGCCAGCAGACAGGGGGCGGTTGGAGGCTACACCTTC
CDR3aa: CASRQGAVGGYTF

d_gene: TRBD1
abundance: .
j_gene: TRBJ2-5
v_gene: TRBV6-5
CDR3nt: TGTGCCAGCAGTTACTCGACAGGGGGCGTCGAGACCCAGTACTTC
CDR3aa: CASSYSTGGVETQYF

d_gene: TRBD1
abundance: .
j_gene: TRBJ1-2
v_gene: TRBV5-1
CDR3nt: TGCGCCAGCAGCGACGCAGGGGGCCGGGGCTACACCTTC
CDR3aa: CASSDAGGRGYTF

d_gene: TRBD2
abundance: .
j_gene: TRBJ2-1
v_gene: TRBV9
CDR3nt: TGTGCCAGCAGCGAGACTAGCGGGAGCCTTGAGCAGTTCTTC
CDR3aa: CASSETSGSLEQFF

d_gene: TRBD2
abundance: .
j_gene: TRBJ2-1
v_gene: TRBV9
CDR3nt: TGTGCCAGCAGCGTAGATAGCGGGAGGTACAATGAGCAGTTCTTC
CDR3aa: CASSVDSGRYNEQFF

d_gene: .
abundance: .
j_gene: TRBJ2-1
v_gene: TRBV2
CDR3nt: TGTGCCAGCAAAGAGGCACAAACGGGAGAGCAGTTCTTC
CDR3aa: CASKEAQTGEQFF

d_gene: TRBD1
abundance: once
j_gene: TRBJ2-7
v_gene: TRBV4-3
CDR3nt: TGCGCCAGCAGCCAAGACAGGGGGTTCTCCTACGAGCAGTACTTC
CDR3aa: CASSQDRGFSYEQYF

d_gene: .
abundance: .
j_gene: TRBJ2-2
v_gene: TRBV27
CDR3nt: TGTGCCAGCAGTTTAAGGGCAGGGCCCGGGGAGCTGTTTTTT
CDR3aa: CASSLRAGPGELFF

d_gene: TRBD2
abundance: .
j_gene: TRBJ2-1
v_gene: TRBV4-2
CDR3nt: TGTGCCAGCAGCCAAGATGCGGGACTAGCGGCTCCTGAGCAGTTCTTC
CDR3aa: CASSQDAGLAAPEQFF